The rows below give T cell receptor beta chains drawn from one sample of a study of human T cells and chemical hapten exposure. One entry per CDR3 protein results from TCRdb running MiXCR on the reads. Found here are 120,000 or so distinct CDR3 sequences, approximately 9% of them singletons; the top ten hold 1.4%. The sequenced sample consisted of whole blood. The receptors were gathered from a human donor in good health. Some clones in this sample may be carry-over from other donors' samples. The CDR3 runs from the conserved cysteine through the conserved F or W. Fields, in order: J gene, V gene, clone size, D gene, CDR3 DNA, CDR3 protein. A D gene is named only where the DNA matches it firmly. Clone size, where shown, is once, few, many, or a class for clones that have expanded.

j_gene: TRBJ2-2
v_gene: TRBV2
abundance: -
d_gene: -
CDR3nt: TGTGCCAGCAGTGCGGAGACAGGGAGGGCCGGGGAGCTGTTTTTT
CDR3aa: CASSAETGRAGELFF

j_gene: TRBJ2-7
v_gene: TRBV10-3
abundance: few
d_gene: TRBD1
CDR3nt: TGTGCCATCAGTGAGGGACCGGGACAGTCCTACGAGCAGTACTTC
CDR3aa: CAISEGPGQSYEQYF

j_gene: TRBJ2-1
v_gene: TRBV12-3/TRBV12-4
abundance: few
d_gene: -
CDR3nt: TGTGCCAGCGCTCTGGGGGCAAATGAGCAGTTCTTC
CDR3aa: CASALGANEQFF

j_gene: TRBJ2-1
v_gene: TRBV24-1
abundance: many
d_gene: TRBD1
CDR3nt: TGTGCCACCAGTGATCCACTACAGGGGGCCTATGAGCAGTTCTTC
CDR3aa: CATSDPLQGAYEQFF

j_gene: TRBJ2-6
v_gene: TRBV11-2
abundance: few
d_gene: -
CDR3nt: TGTGCCAGCAGCCGGACAGCGAGCTCTGGGGCCAACGTCCTGACTTTC
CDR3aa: CASSRTASSGANVLTF

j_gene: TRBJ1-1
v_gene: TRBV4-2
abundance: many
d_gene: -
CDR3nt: TGTGCCAGCAGCATACAGGGTGAGGGGACTGAAGCTTTCTTT
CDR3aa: CASSIQGEGTEAFF

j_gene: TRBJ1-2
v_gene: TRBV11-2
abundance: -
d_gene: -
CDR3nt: TGTGCCAGCAGCTTAGGACGGGGATATGGCTACACCTTC
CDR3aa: CASSLGRGYGYTF

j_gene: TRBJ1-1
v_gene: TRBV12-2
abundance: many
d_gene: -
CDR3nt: TGTGCAAGTCGCTTAGTAGTTTATATCTCGAACACTGAAGCTTTCTTT
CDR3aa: CASRLVVYISNTEAFF

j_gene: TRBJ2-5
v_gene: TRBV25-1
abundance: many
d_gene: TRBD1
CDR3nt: TGTGCCAGCAGTGTTACAGGGGGTAGTGCGGAGACCCAGTACTTC
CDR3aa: CASSVTGGSAETQYF

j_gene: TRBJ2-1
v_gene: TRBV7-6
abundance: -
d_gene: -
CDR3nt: TGTGCCAGCAGCTTACCCAGGGGCCTCTACAATGAGCAGTTCTTC
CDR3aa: CASSLPRGLYNEQFF

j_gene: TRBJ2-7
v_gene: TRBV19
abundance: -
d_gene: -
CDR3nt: TGTGCCAGTAGGGCGGGACTCTCGGCCTCCTACGAGCAGTACTTC
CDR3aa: CASRAGLSASYEQYF

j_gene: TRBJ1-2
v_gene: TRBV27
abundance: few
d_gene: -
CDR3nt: TGTGCCAGCAGTTTAAGCGCGGGGGCCTACTATGGCTACACCTTC
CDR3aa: CASSLSAGAYYGYTF

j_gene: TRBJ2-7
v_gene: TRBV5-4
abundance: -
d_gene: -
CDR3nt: TGTGCCAGCAGCTTGCCAGGGCCCACGGGGGAGCAGTACTTC
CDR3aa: CASSLPGPTGEQYF

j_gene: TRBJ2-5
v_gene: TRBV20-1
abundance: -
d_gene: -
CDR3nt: TGCAGTGCTAGAAACTATTTGGAGACCCAGTACTTC
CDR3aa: CSARNYLETQYF

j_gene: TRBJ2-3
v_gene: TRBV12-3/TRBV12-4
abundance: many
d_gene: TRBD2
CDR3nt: TGTGCCAGCAGTGCGGCGGGGGGGCTGTCCGATACGCAGTATTTT
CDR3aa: CASSAAGGLSDTQYF

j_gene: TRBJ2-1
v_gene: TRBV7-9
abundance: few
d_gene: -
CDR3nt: TGTGCCACCTACAATGAGCAGTTCTTC
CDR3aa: CATYNEQFF

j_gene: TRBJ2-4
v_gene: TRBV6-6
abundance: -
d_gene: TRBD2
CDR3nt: TGTGCCAGCAGTTACCGAGAACTAGCGGGACGAGGGAGGGCCAAAAACATTCAGTACTTC
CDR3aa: CASSYRELAGRGRAKNIQYF

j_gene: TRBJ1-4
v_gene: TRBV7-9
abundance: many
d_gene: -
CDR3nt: TGTGCCAGCAGCTTAATCACAGAACGTAATGAAAAACTGTTTTTT
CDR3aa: CASSLITERNEKLFF

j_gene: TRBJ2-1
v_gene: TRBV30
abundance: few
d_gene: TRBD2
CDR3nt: TGTGCCTGGGCCGGGACTAGAGGGTACAATGAGCAGTTCTTC
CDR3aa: CAWAGTRGYNEQFF

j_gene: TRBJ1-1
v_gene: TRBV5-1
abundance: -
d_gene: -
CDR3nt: TGCGCCAGCAGCCACTCCGGGACATCTGAAGCTTTCTTT
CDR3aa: CASSHSGTSEAFF

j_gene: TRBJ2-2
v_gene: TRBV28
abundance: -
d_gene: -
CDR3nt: TGTGCCAGCACCCCGTCCCGAGGATCTAGCGCAAACACCGGGGAGCTGTTTTTT
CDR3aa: CASTPSRGSSANTGELFF

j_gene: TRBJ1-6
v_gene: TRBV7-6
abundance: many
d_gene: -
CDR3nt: TGTGCCAGCAGCTTAGATTGGCGGGCTAATTCACCCCTCCACTTT
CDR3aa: CASSLDWRANSPLHF

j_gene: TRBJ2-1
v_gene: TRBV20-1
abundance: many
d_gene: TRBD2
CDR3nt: TGCAGTGCTAGTCGGCGGGAGTGGTTCTACAATGAGCAGTTCTTC
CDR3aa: CSASRREWFYNEQFF

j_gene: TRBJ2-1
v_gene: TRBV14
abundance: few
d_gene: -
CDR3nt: TGTGCCAGCAGCCAAGAGCCCAGGAATGAGCAGTTCTTC
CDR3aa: CASSQEPRNEQFF

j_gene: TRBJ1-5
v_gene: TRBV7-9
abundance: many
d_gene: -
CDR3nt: TGTGCCAGCAGTCTAGTCGGGTATAATCAGCCCCAGCATTTT
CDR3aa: CASSLVGYNQPQHF

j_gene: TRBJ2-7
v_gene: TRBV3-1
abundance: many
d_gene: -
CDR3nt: TGTGCCAGCAGCCAAGATCGCGGGGGCACCTACGAGCAGTACTTC
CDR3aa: CASSQDRGGTYEQYF

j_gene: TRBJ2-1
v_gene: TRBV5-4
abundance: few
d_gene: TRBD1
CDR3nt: TGTGCCAGCAGCACCGGGACAGGGCCCTACAATGAGCAGTTCTTC
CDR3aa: CASSTGTGPYNEQFF

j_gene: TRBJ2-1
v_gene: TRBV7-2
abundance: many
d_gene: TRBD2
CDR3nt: TGTGCCAGCAGCTTGGGGGGGGGGTGGTACAATGAGCAGTTCTTC
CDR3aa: CASSLGGGWYNEQFF

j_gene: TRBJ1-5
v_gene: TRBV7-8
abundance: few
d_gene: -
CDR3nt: TGTGCCAGCAGCTTAGACGGGACGGGGCAGCCCCAGCATTTT
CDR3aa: CASSLDGTGQPQHF

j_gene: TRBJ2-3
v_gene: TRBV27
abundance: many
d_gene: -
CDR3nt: TGTGCCAGCAGTTCAGGACAGAGCACAGATACGCAGTATTTT
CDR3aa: CASSSGQSTDTQYF

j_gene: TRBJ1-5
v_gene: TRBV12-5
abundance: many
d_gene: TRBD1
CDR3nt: TGTGCTAGTGGTTTGGTACGGACCGGGGGACAGGGGTTGCGAATCGGCAATCAGCCCCAGCATTTT
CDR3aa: CASGLVRTGGQGLRIGNQPQHF

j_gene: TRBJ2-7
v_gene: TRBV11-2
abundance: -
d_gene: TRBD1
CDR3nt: TGTGCCAGCAGCTTAAGGACAGGGAACGAGCAGTACTTC
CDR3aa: CASSLRTGNEQYF

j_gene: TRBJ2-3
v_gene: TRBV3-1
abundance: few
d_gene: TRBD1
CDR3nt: TGTGCCAGCAGCAAAAGAGGACAGGGTTTTACAGATACGCAGTATTTT
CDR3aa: CASSKRGQGFTDTQYF

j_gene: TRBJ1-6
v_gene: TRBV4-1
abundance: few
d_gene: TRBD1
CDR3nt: TGCGCCAGCAGCCAAGATTGGACAGGGAATTCACCCCTCCACTTT
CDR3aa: CASSQDWTGNSPLHF

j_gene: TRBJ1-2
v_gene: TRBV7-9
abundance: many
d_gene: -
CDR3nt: TGTGCCAGCACCTTAGTCGGGGGGCAAGCGGATGGCTACACCTTC
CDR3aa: CASTLVGGQADGYTF

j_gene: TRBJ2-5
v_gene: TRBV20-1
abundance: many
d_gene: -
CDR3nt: TGCAGTGCTAGAGGTGAAGAGACCCAGTACTTC
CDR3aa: CSARGEETQYF

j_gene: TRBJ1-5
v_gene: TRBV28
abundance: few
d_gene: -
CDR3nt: TGTGCCAGCAGTTTCACTGACAGTAGCAATCAGCCCCAGCATTTT
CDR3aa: CASSFTDSSNQPQHF

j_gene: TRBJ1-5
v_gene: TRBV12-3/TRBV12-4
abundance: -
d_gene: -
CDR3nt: TGTGCCAGCAGTTGGGGGGCAGGGGTGGGTCAGCCCCAGCATTTT
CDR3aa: CASSWGAGVGQPQHF

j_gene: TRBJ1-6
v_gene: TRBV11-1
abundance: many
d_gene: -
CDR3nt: TGTGCCAGCAGCTTTGGTTTTATGGACTCACCCCTCCACTTT
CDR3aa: CASSFGFMDSPLHF

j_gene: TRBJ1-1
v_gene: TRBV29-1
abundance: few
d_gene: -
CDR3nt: TGCAGCGTTGTGAGGAACACTGAAGCTTTCTTT
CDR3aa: CSVVRNTEAFF

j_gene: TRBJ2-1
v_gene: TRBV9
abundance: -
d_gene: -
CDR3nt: TGTGCCAGCAGCGTAGATTTAAATGAGCAGTTCTTC
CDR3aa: CASSVDLNEQFF

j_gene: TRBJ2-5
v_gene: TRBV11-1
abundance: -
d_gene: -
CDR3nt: TGTGCCAGCGGTCAGATTCAAGAGACCCAGTACTTC
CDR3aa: CASGQIQETQYF

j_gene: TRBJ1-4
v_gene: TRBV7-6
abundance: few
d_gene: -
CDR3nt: TGTGCCAGCAGCGGTCCCGGGACAACGCTTAATGAAAAACTGTTTTTT
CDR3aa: CASSGPGTTLNEKLFF

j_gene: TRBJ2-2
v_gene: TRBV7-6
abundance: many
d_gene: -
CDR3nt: TGTGCCAGCAGCCCCACTTTGGGGGGGCCGAACACCGGGGAGCTGTTTTTT
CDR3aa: CASSPTLGGPNTGELFF

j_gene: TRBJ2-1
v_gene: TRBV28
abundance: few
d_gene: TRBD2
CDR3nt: TGTGCCAGCAGTATAGGACTAGCGGGAGTTTCCCAGCAGTTCTTC
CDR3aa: CASSIGLAGVSQQFF

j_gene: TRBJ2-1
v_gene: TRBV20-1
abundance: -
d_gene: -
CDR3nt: TGCAGTGCGAGCTTAGCGGAACTCTACAATGAGCAGTTCTTC
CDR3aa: CSASLAELYNEQFF

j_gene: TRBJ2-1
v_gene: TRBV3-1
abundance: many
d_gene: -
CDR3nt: TGTGCCAGCAGCCACGACAGTACTTCCTACAATGAGCAGTTCTTC
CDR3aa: CASSHDSTSYNEQFF

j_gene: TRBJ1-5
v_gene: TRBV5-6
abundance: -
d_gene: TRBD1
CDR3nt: TGTGCCAGCAGCCAGTTTATAACCGGGACAGGAGTACATCAGCCCCAGCATTTT
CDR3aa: CASSQFITGTGVHQPQHF

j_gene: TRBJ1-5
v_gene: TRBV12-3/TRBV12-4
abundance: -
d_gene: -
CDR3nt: TGTGCCAGCAGTCCCGGGACATCTAATAGCAATCAGCCCCAGCATTTT
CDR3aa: CASSPGTSNSNQPQHF

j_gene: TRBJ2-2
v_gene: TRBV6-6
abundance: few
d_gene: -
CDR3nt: TGTGCCAGCAGTACAATCGGTCGGAACACCGGGGAGCTGTTTTTT
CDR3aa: CASSTIGRNTGELFF

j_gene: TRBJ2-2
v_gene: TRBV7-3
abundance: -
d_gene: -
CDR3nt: TGTGCCAGCAGCCCCCCGGTGAGTTCGGGGGACACCGGGGAGCTGTTTTTT
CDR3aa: CASSPPVSSGDTGELFF

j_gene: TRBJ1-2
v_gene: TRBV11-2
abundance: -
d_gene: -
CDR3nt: TGTGCCAGCAGCTTAGAACCAAGGCAAGATGGCTACACCTTC
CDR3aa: CASSLEPRQDGYTF

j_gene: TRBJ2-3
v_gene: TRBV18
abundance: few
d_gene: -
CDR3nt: TGTGCCAGCTCACCACCGGGGGTTGGCGCAGATACGCAGTATTTT
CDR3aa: CASSPPGVGADTQYF

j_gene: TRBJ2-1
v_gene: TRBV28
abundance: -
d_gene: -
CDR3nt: TGTGCCAGCAGGTCGCAGGGACGCTCCTACAATGAGCAGTTCTTC
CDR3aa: CASRSQGRSYNEQFF